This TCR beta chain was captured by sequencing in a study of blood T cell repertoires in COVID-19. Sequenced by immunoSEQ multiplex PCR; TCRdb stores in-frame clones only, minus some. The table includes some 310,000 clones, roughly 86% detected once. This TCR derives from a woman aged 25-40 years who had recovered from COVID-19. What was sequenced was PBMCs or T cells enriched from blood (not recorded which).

CDR3 DNA: TGTGCCAGCAGCACGAGGACAGGGGAAGAGACCCAGTACTTC. This sequence encodes CASSTRTGEETQYF. The rearrangement links TRBV5-4 to TRBJ2-5; 9 bases align to TRBD1. Germline V lookup: CDR1 SGHNT, CDR2 YYREEE (reference sequence). Trimming cost V 4 bases and J 3 bases; bases outside gene matches: 4. The CDR3 has 14 amino acids.